Here is one TCR beta chain with its context. What it binds is unknown. Each donor's status was that of a healthy bone marrow donor. The sample is drawn from a study of cytomegalovirus exposure and HLA in healthy donors. The study's findings and limits: An Asian-associated ancestry cluster reportedly showed fewer N-insertions than the roughly 670-donor mean in a later analysis. Later work found most CMV-associated TCR beta chains apparently HLA-restricted.

CDR1 is SQVTM, CDR2 ANQGSEA, per germline. Trimming took 4 bases from V and 0 from J, leaving 12 bases between them. The CDR3 has 14 amino acids. The PCR ran on 60 Vbeta and 13 Jbeta primers. This table comes from immunoSEQ multiplex PCR, and its TCRdb copy is limited to in-frame clones, with some not included. The table for this sample gives 55,000 to 65,000 clones. This chain links TRBV29-1 with TRBJ1-2, with D tentatively TRBD1 (6 bases). This TCR derives from a young woman in good health and CMV-seronegative. The sequenced material came from PBMCs. Written as DNA, the CDR3 is TGCAGCGTTGTCCGAGCAGGGGCTAACTATGGCTACACCTTC. It encodes CSVVRAGANYGYTF. Full variable domain (missing parts from reference TRBV29-1 and TRBJ1-2): SAVISQKPSRDICQRGTSLTIQCQVDSQVTMMFWYRQQPGQSLTLIATANQGSEATYESGFVIDKFPISRPNLTFSTLTVSNMSPEDSSIYLCSVVRAGANYGYTFGSGTRLTVV.